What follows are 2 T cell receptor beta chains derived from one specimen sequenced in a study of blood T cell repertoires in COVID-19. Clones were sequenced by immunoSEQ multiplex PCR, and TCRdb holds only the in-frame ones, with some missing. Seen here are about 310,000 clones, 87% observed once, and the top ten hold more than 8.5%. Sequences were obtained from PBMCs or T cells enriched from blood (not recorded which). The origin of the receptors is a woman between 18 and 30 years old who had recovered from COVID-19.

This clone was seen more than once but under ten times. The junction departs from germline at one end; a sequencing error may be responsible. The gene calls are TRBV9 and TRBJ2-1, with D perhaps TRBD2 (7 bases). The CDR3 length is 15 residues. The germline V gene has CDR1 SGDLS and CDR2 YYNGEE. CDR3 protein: CPRPGGRAGDNEQFF. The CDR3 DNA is TGCCCCCGCCCCGGGGGGCGGGCGGGGGACAATGAGCAGTTCTTC.

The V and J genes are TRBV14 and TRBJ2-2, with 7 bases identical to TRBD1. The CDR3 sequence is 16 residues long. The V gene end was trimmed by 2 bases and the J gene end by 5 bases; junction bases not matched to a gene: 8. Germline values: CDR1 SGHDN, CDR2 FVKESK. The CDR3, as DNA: TGTGCCAGCAGCCAATCTTTTGGCAGGGGGACCGGGGAGCTGTTTTTT. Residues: CASSQSFGRGTGELFF.